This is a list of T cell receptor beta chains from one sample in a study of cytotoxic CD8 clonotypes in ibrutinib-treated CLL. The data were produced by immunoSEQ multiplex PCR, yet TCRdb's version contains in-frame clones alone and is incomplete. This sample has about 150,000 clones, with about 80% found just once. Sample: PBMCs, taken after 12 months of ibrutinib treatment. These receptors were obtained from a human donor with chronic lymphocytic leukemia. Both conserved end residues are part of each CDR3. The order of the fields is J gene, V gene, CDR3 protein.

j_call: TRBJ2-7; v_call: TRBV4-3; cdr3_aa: CASSQDLRRGGYEQYF
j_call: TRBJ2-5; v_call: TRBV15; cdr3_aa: CATSRDLASGIQETQYF
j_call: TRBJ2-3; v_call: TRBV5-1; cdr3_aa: CASSLDGGNPTDTQYF
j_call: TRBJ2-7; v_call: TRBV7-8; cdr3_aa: CASSIGLGEQYF
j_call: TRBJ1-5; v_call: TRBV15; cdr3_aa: CATGPGTGSNQPQHF
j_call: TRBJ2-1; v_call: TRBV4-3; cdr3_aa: CASSHGWTGSSYNEQFF
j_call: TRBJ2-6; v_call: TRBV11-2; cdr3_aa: CASRMSGAGANVLTF
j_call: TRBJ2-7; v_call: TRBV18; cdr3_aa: CASSPAGTSGSSTYEQYF
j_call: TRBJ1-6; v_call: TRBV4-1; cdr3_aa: CASSQVGEDNSPLHF
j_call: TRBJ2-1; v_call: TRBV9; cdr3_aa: CASSVGQGAYEQFF
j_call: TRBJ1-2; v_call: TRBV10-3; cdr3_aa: CAISKGTGIYGYTF
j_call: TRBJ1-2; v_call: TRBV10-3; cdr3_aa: CAIRAKTGTGDGAYGYTF
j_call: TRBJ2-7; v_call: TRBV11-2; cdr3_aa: CASSGDRGIEGYEQYF
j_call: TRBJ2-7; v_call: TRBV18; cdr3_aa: CASSLPGRAYEQYF
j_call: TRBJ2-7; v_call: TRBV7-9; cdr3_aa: CASSQGVRGAEQYF
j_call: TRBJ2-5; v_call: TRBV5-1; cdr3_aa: CASSGGQGGETQYF
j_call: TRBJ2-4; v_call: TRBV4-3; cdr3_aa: CASSQDWTSGSVKNIQYF
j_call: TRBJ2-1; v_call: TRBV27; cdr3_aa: CARKTSGRAGEQFF
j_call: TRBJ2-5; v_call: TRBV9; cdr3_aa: CASSVGGTRQETQYF
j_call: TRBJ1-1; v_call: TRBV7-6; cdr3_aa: CASSLESAFRKNTEAFF
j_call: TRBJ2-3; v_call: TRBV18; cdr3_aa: CASSHRDYTDTQYF
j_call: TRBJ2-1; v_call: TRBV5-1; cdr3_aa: CASRRTGGLYNEQFF
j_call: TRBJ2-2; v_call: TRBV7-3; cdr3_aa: CASSFSRNTGELFF
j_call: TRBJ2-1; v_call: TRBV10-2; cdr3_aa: CASAGTSGRGNEQFF
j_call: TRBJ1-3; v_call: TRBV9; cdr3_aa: CASSVASWDGISGNTIYF
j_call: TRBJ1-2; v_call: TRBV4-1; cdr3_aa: CASSQDQDGYGYTF
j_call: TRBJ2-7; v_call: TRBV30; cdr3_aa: CACGTGSYEQYF
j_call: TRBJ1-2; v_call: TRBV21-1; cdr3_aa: CASTGEQQGHGYTF
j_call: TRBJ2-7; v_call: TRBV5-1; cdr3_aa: CASSRDASYEQYF